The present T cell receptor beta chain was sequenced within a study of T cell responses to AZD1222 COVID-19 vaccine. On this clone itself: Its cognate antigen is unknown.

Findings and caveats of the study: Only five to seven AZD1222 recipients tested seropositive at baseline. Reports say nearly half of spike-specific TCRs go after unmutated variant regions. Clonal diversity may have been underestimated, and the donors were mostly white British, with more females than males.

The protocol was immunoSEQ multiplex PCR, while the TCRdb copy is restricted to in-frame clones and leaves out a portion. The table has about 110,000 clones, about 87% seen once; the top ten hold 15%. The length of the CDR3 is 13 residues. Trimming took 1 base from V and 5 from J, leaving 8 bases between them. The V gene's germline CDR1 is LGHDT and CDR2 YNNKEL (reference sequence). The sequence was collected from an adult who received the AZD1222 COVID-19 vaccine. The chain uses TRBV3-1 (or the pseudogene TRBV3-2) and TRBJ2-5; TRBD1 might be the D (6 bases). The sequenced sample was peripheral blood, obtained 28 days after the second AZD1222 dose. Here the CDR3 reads CASSQAGVETQYF. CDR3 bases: TGTGCCAGCAGCCAAGCAGGGGTTGAGACCCAGTACTTC.